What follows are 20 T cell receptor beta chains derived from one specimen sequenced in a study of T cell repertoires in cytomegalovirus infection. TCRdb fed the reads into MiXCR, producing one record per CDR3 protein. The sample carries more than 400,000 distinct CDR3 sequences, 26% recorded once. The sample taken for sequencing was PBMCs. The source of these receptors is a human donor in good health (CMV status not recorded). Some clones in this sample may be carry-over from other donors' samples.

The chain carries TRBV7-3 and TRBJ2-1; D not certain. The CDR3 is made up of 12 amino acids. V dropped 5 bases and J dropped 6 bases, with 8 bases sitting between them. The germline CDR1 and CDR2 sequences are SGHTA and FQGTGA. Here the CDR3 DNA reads TGTGCCAGCAGCCACCTCGGCAATGAGCAGTTCTTC. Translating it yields CASSHLGNEQFF. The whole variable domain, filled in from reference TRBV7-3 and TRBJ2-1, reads GAGVSQTPSNKVTEKGKYVELRCDPISGHTALYWYRQSLGQGPEFLIYFQGTGAADDSGLPNDRFFAVRPEGSVSTLKIQRTERGDSAVYLCASSHLGNEQFFGPGTRLTVL.

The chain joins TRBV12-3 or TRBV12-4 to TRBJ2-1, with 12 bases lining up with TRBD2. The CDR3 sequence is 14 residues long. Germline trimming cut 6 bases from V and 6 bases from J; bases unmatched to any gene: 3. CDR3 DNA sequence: TGTGCCAGCAGGTCTAGCGGGAGGGCCAATGAGCAGTTCTTC. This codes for CASRSSGRANEQFF.

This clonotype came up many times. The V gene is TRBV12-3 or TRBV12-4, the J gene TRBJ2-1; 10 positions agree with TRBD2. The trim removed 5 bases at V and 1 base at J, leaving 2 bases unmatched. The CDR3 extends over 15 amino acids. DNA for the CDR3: TGTGCCAGCAGTCCTAGCGGGGGTTCCTACAATGAGCAGTTCTTC. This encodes CASSPSGGSYNEQFF.

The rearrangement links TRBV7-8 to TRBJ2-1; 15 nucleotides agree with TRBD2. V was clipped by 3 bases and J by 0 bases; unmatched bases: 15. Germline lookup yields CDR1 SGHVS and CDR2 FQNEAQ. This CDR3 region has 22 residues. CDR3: CASSLVPGLAGGYSSSYNEQFF. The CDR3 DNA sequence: TGTGCCAGCAGCTTGGTCCCGGGACTAGCGGGAGGATACTCGAGCTCCTACAATGAGCAGTTCTTC.

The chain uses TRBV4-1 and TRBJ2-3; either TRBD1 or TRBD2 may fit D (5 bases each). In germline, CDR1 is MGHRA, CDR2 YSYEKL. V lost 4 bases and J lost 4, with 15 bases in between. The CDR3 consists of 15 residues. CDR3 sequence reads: CASSLTMGDPDTQYF. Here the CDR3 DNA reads TGCGCCAGCAGCCTCACTATGGGGGATCCAGATACGCAGTATTTT.

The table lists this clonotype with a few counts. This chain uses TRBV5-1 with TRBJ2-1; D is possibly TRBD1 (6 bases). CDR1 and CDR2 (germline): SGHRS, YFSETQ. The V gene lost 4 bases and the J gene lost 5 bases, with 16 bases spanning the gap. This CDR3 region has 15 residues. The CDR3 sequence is CASSQTQGRHNEQFF. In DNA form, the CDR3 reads TGCGCCAGCAGCCAGACACAGGGTAGACACAATGAGCAGTTCTTC.

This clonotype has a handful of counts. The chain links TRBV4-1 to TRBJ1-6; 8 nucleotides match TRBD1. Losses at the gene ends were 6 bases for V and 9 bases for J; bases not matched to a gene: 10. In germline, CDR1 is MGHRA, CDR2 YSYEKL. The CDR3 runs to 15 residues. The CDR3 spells CASRQPGQATSPLHF. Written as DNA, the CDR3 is TGCGCCAGCAGACAACCGGGACAGGCGACTTCACCCCTCCACTTT.

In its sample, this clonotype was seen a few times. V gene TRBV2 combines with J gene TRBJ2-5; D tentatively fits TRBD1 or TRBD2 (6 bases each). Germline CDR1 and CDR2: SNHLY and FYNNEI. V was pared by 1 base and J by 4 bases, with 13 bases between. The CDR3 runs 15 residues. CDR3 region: CASSEDGGGTETQYF. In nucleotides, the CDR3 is TGTGCCAGCAGTGAAGATGGAGGGGGGACAGAGACCCAGTACTTC.

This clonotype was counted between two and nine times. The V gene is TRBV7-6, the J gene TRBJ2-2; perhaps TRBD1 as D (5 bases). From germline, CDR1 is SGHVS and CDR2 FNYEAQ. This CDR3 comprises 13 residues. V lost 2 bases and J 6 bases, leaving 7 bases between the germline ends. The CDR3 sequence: CASSLKGAGELFF. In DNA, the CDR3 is TGTGCCAGCAGCTTAAAAGGGGCCGGGGAGCTGTTTTTT. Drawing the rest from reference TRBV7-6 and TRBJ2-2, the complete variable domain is GAGVSQSPRYKVTKRGQDVALRCDPISGHVSLYWYRQALGQGPEFLTYFNYEAQQDKSGLPNDRFSAERPEGSISTLTIQRTEQRDSAMYRCASSLKGAGELFFGEGSRLTVL.

The CDR3 loop reads CAIRGGQGAQEQYF. DNA of the CDR3: TGTGCCATCAGGGGGGGACAGGGGGCGCAGGAGCAGTACTTC. The chain combines TRBV10-3 with TRBJ2-7; 12 bases align to TRBD1. Trimming cost V 6 bases and J 7 bases; bases outside gene matches: 7. Germline V lookup: CDR1 ENHRY, CDR2 SYGVKD. The CDR3 is made up of 14 amino acids.

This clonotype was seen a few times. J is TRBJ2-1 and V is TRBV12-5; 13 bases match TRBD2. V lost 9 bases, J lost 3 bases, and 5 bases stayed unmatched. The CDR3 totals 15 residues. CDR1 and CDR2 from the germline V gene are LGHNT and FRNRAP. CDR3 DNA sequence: TGTGCTAGCCGAGGGACTAGCGGGATCTACAATGAGCAGTTCTTC. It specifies CASRGTSGIYNEQFF.

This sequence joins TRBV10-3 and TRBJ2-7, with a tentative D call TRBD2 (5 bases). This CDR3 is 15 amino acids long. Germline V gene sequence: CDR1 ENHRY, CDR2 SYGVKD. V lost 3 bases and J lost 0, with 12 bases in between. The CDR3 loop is CAISDSRGSSYEQYV. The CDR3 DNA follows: TGTGCCATCAGTGATTCCCGGGGAAGCTCCTACGAGCAGTACGTC.

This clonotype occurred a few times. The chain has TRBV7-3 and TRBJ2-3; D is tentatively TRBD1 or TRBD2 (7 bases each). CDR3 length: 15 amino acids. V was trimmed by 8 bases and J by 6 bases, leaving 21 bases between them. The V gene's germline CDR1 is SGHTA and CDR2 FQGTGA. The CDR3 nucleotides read TGTGCCAGCTCCAAAGGGGGAGGGGGCAGGGATACGCAGTATTTT. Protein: CASSKGGGGRDTQYF.

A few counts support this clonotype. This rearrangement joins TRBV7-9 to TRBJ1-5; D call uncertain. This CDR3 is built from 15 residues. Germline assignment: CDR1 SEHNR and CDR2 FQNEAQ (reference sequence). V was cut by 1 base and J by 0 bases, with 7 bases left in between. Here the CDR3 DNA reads TGTGCCAGCAGCTTAGGTCCGAATAGCAATCAGCCCCAGCATTTT. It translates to CASSLGPNSNQPQHF.

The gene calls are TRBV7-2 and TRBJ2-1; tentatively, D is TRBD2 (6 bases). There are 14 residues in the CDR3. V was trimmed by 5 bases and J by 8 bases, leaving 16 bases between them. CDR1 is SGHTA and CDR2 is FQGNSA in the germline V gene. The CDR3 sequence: CASSRSREVDEQFF. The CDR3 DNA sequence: TGTGCCAGCAGCCGATCCAGGGAGGTAGATGAGCAGTTCTTC.

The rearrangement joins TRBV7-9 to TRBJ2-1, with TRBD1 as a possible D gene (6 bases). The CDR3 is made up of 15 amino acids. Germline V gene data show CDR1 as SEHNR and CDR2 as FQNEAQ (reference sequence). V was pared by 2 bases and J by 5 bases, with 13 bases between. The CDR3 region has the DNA TGTGCCAGCAGCTTAAAAACAGGGAGAGACAATGAGCAGTTCTTC. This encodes CASSLKTGRDNEQFF.

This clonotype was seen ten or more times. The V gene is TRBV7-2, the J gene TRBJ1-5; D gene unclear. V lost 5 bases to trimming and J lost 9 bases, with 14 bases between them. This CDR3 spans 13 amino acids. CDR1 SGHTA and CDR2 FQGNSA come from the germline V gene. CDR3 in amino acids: CASSTLESGPQHF. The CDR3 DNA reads TGTGCCAGCAGCACCCTGGAATCGGGGCCCCAGCATTTT. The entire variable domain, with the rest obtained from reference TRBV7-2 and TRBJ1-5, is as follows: GAGVSQSPSNKVTEKGKDVELRCDPISGHTALYWYRQSLGQGLEFLIYFQGNSAPDKSGLPSDRFSAERTGGSVSTLTIQRTQQEDSAVYLCASSTLESGPQHFGDGTRLSIL.

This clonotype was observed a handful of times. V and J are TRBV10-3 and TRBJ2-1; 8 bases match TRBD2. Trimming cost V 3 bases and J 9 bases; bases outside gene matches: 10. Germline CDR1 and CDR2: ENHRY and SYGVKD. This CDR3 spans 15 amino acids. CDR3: CAISDLSGSHPEQFF. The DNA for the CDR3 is TGTGCCATCAGTGATTTAAGCGGGAGTCATCCTGAGCAGTTCTTC.

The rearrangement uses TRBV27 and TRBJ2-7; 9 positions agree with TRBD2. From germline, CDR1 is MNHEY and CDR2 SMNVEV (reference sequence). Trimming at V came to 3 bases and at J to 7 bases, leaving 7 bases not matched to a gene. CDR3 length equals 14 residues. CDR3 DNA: TGTGCCAGCAGTTTCCAAGCGGGAGGTGGTGAGCAGTACTTC. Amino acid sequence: CASSFQAGGGEQYF.

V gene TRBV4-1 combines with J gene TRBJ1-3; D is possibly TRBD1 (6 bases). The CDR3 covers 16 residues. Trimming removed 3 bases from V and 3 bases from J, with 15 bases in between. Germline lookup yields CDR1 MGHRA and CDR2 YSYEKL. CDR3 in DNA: TGCGCCAGCAGCCAGCAGGGGTTTCAGGGTGGAAACACCATATATTTT. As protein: CASSQQGFQGGNTIYF.